The T cell receptor (beta chain) under discussion was sequenced for a study of cytotoxic CD8 clonotypes in ibrutinib-treated CLL. At the level of the study: Response samples followed a median 12 months of treatment, range 6 to 36. Study-wide results and caveats: Contraction or stability on treatment characterized the public clonotypes, which were uncommon. Baseline-level clonality went beyond age-matched healthy donors and moved in step with circulating CD8+ T-cell counts.

This CDR3 has 13 residues. CDR1 SNHLY and CDR2 FYNNEI come from the germline V gene. V lost 8 bases and J 4 bases, leaving 14 bases between the germline ends. Comments on this clone: The target antigen is unknown.

The data were produced by immunoSEQ multiplex PCR, yet TCRdb's version contains in-frame clones alone and is incomplete. The data show roughly 250,000 clones, less than 75% seen once. The source material was PBMCs, sampled after 24 months of ibrutinib treatment. This sequence originates from a human donor with chronic lymphocytic leukemia. The genes are TRBV2 and TRBJ1-2, with a possible D match to TRBD1 (6 bases). CDR3 region: CASFGGGGYGYTF. DNA for the CDR3: TGTGCCAGCTTTGGAGGAGGGGGCTATGGCTACACCTTC.